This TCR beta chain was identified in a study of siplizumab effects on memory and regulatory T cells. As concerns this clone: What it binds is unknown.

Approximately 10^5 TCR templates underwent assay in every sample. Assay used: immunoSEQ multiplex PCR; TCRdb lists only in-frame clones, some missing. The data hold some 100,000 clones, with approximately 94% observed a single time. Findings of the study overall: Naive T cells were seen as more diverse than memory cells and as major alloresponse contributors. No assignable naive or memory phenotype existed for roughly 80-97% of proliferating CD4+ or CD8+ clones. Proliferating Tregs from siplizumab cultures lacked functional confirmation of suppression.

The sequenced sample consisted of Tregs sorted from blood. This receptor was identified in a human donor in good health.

The CDR3: CSGAQGADTQYF. As DNA, the CDR3 is TGCAGCGGCGCACAGGGTGCAGATACGCAGTATTTT. The chain recombines TRBV29-1 with TRBJ2-3; TRBD1 is a possible D gene (6 bases). The V and J ends lost 7 bases and 4 bases respectively, with 12 bases between them. Germline assignment: CDR1 SQVTM and CDR2 ANQGSEA. The CDR3 sequence is 12 residues long.